This TCR beta chain was retrieved from a study of CD8 T cells in ankylosing spondylitis. Findings and caveats of the study: What seemed typical of ankylosing spondylitis blood was a TCR beta motif built from about 8 highly homologous variants. Some motif variants were previously reported in reactive arthritis synovial fluid and blood.

One entry per CDR3 protein results from TCRdb running MiXCR on the 5' RACE reads. The profile shows 300,000 to 400,000 distinct CDR3 sequences, roughly 14% of them singletons. As for this clonotype: Its antigen is unidentified.

Sample: blood, either unsorted or a sorted T cell fraction (not recorded which). The origin of this receptor is a male donor with ankylosing spondylitis or in good health (not recorded which).

CDR3 loop: CASMASGRGGELFF. The CDR3 region has the DNA TGTGCCAGCATGGCTAGCGGGAGAGGCGGGGAGCTGTTTTTT. The rearrangement joins TRBV2 to TRBJ2-2; TRBD2 aligns across 10 bases. This CDR3 contains 14 residues. V lost 7 bases, J lost 7 bases, and 6 bases stayed unmatched. CDR1 and CDR2 from the germline V gene are SNHLY and FYNNEI. The full variable domain, in which reference TRBV2 and TRBJ2-2 provide the parts outside the CDR3, is EPEVTQTPSHQVTQMGQEVILRCVPISNHLYFYWYRQILGQKVEFLVSFYNNEISEKSEIFDDQFSVERPDGSNFTLKIRSTKLEDSAMYFCASMASGRGGELFFGEGSRLTVL.